This T cell receptor (beta chain) was observed in a study of T cells in Graves' hyperthyroidism and ophthalmopathy (dated by TCRdb to the late 2010s). About the full investigation: TCR V-J signatures able to tell the groups apart were searched for in a discovery cohort of around 95 patients, of whom roughly 42 had Graves' ophthalmopathy and about 60 had stable Graves' hyperthyroidism. According to the paper, TCR Vbeta CDR3 sequencing was carried out on 135 peripheral blood samples, which came from fewer than 50 ophthalmopathy, 70 to 80 hyperthyroidism and approximately 17 progressor patients. The 90 to 100 discovery patients were randomly divided into training and test sets at a 7:3 ratio. After blood sampling, hyperthyroidism patients were treated with methimazole at a starting dose of 30 mg daily, and ophthalmopathy patients were treated with high-dose intravenous methylprednisolone. The study also compared thyroid tissue and blood T-cell repertoires from a handful of Graves' hyperthyroidism patients. Whether ophthalmopathy could be predicted prospectively was tested in an independent validation cohort made up of under 20 hyperthyroidism patients plus 17 patients who later progressed to ophthalmopathy. Findings and caveats that apply to the study as a whole: No statistical method was used to fix the sample size in advance, and group allocation was not hidden from the investigators. Blood samples also contained most of the expanded thyroid clonotypes (frequency above 0.001), which suggests that blood repertoires may reflect thyroid immune responses. In validation, the model predicted progression to ophthalmopathy a median of around 6.5 months before onset, with approximately 68% sensitivity and about 75% specificity. A 13 V-J signature model separated ophthalmopathy from stable hyperthyroidism, with approximately 86% sensitivity and 81.08% specificity in cross-validation and 80%/75% in testing.

Exclusion was applied to patients with uncontrolled infections, other autoimmune diseases, pregnancy or lactation. Diagnoses relied on clinical symptoms, serum thyroxine and TRAb, thyroid ultrasound and orbital computed tomography. Trizol reagent was used to extract total RNA, and RNA quality was then checked on an Agilent 2100 Bioanalyzer. TCR beta CDR3 regions were amplified from RNA transcripts. A first-round RT-PCR of the TCR CDR3 used the HTBI primer set with the Qiagen OneStep RT-PCR kit. The libraries were constructed in a second round of multiplex PCR and then size-selected and purified. Paired-end sequencing of the libraries was performed with 100 bp reads on an Illumina HiSeq2000. As for the original processing: Raw data were processed with SOAPnuke, discarding reads with adapters, uncalled bases, mean Phred below 15, or no exact constant-primer or identifier match. COPE v1.2.5 was used to merge the high-quality paired reads, and each unique nucleotide sequence was defined as a clonotype. Clonotypes were aligned to IMGT TRBV, TRBD and TRBJ reference segments using MiTCR v1.1. Analysis was restricted to V-J combinations with a frequency above 0.0001, which covered roughly 99% of repertoires. A TCS score was defined as the ratio of F50 (clonal expansion) to E x V (chaos), with BLOSUM62-based TCRdist applied between CDR3 peptides within each V-J. Welch's t-statistics and random forest reduced 500 to 550 V-J features to 13, which were used in a naive Bayes classifier (R e1071). Thyroid-blood repertoire similarity was quantified with the Morisita-Horn index. TCRdb cleaned the public reads at Q25 with fastp, built clones with MiXCR and kept in-frame beta chains. For every CDR3 protein sequence, its rows merge into one entry that carries the most common genes and DNA. For this entry, the V and J calls and clone size follow TCRdb and not the study's own pipeline. For this sample the table gives 450,000 to 700,000 distinct CDR3 sequences, of which roughly 50% were detected only once. The ten largest make up around 19% of the sample.

Concerning this clonotype: Its antigen is still unknown. Per-nucleotide qualities are absent, and no much larger clonotype sits a single base away.

The CDR3, from cysteine to phenylalanine, totals 13 residues. The CDR3 DNA has 39 bases and is translated from base 1. What was sequenced was peripheral blood or thyroid tissue (not recorded which). This receptor chain uses TRBV12-3 or TRBV12-4 and TRBJ2-5; no D segment can be confidently identified. The end of the DNA aligns better with TRBJ2-1, so the J call may be wrong. The sequence was obtained from an adult woman with Graves' disease, either hyperthyroidism or ophthalmopathy (not recorded which). CDR3 sequence: CASNPSVPNEQFF. Read as DNA, the sequence is TGTGCCAGCAACCCCTCAGTTCCCAATGAGCAGTTCTTC.